Shown below are 6 T cell receptor beta chains from a single sample sequenced in a study of blood T cell repertoires in COVID-19. The repertoire was sequenced with immunoSEQ multiplex PCR; TCRdb's copy has only in-frame clones and lacks some. The data contain around 140,000 clones, 88% of them seen just once; the ten biggest clones take up 10% to 13%. Sequencing was performed on peripheral blood. The receptors derive from a man aged 45-65 years with acute or convalescent COVID-19.

The chain couples TRBV7-8 to TRBJ1-3, with a possible D match to TRBD1 (6 bases). The CDR3 loop spans 16 amino acids. CDR1 SGHVS and CDR2 FQNEAQ come from the germline V gene. Trimming removed 5 bases from V and 4 bases from J, with 18 bases in between. CDR3 protein: CASSQYRAPGGNTIYF. As DNA, the CDR3 is TGTGCCAGCAGCCAATACAGGGCCCCAGGAGGAAACACCATATATTTT.

This rearrangement joins TRBV5-1 to TRBJ1-4, with TRBD1 matching 7 bases. Germline assignment: CDR1 SGHRS and CDR2 YFSETQ. The CDR3 extends over 15 amino acids. V trimming: 4 bases; J trimming: 4 bases; junction bases outside the gene matches: 7. CDR3 nucleotide sequence: TGCGCCAGCAGCCCTGCGACAGGGCTTAATGAAAAACTGTTTTTT. Its translation: CASSPATGLNEKLFF.

The rearrangement joins TRBV10-3 to TRBJ1-6; D possibly corresponds to TRBD1 (6 bases). The CDR3 has 13 amino acids. Germline CDR1 is ENHRY and CDR2 is SYGVKD. V lost 5 bases and J lost 7, with 9 bases in between. This CDR3 reads CAISTTGNSPLHF. The CDR3 bases are TGTGCCATCAGTACAACAGGGAATTCACCCCTCCACTTT.

The chain employs TRBV15 and TRBJ2-1, with TRBD2 as a possible D gene (5 bases). From germline, CDR1 is LNHNV and CDR2 YYDKDF (reference sequence). Trimming took 0 bases from V and 7 from J, leaving 13 bases between them. This CDR3 has 15 amino acids. This CDR3 is CATSRDNRPGNEQFF. CDR3 sequence (DNA): TGTGCCACCAGCAGAGATAATAGGCCGGGGAATGAGCAGTTCTTC.

The V and J genes are TRBV4-2 and TRBJ1-3; D might be TRBD1 (5 bases). The CDR3 has 18 amino acids. Trimming took 0 bases from V and 2 from J, leaving 17 bases between them. The germline V gene encodes CDR1 LGHNA and CDR2 YNFKEQ. The CDR3 spells CASSQDQGLGRTGNTIYF. The CDR3 DNA reads as TGTGCCAGCAGCCAAGATCAGGGCTTAGGGCGAACTGGAAACACCATATATTTT.

This chain's CDR3 is CASSESGNQPQHF. DNA for the CDR3: TGTGCCAGCTCAGAATCAGGCAATCAGCCCCAGCATTTT. The chain links TRBV18 to TRBJ1-5; no clear D. Per the germline V gene, CDR1 is KGHSH and CDR2 is LQKENI. V was cut by 5 bases and J by 2 bases, with 7 bases left in between. The CDR3 runs to 13 residues.